A single sample gave rise to the 10 T cell receptor beta chains below, sequenced in a study of T cell responses to AZD1222 COVID-19 vaccine. TCRdb's copy holds only in-frame clones and misses some; the assay was immunoSEQ multiplex PCR. This sample yields fewer than 200,000 clones, of which 80% to 90% are seen a single time; under 14% belongs to the top ten. The sequencing here drew on peripheral blood, taken 28 days after the second AZD1222 dose. Every receptor here comes from an adult who received the AZD1222 COVID-19 vaccine.

The chain uses TRBV10-1 and TRBJ2-3; weak D call: TRBD2 (6 bases). Trimming removed 6 bases at V and 1 base at J, with 11 bases between. The CDR3 is made up of 14 amino acids. CDR1 is WNHNN, CDR2 SYGVQD, per germline (reference sequence). The CDR3 nucleotides are TGCGCCAGCAGCCCGGGACTCGGCACAGATACGCAGTATTTT. As protein: CASSPGLGTDTQYF.

J is TRBJ1-4 and V is TRBV2, with D perhaps matching TRBD1 (6 bases). The germline gives CDR1 SNHLY, CDR2 FYNNEI. CDR3 length: 14 amino acids. Trimming shortened V by 6 bases and J by 5 bases, and 13 bases separated the two germline ends. Here the CDR3 reads CASSGGSPNEKLFF. The CDR3 DNA reads TGTGCCAGCAGCGGGGGCTCCCCAAATGAAAAACTGTTTTTT.

The chain has TRBV9 and TRBJ2-1; 7 bases fit TRBD1. CDR3 length equals 14 residues. J lost 9 bases, V lost 3 bases, and 9 bases had no gene match. Germline V gene data show CDR1 as SGDLS and CDR2 as YYNGEE. CDR3 amino acids: CASSASSTGIEQFF. CDR3 sequence (DNA): TGTGCCAGCAGCGCTTCCTCGACAGGGATTGAGCAGTTCTTC.

The chain is built from TRBV5-1 and TRBJ1-6; 11 positions match TRBD1. CDR1 and CDR2 from the germline V gene are SGHRS and YFSETQ. Trimming cost V 4 bases and J 14 bases; bases outside gene matches: 11. The CDR3 runs to 15 residues. DNA of the CDR3: TGCGCCAGCAGCCCTGGACAGGGGGCTTTTCAAACCCTCCACTTT. Translation: CASSPGQGAFQTLHF. The full variable domain, completed using reference TRBV5-1 and TRBJ1-6, is KAGVTQTPRYLIKTRGQQVTLSCSPISGHRSVSWYQQTPGQGLQFLFEYFSETQRNKGNFPGRFSGRQFSNSRSEMNVSTLELGDSALYLCASSPGQGAFQTLHFGNGTRLTVT.

For the CDR3, the DNA is TGTGCCAGCAGCTTGGGGGGACAGGGTGGCAATCAGCCCCAGCATTTT. Its protein is CASSLGGQGGNQPQHF. The rearrangement uses TRBV5-4 and TRBJ1-5, with 9 positions matching TRBD1. The ends lost 0 bases at V and 2 bases at J; junction bases unmatched: 3. Germline assignment: CDR1 SGHNT and CDR2 YYREEE (reference sequence). The CDR3 covers 16 residues.

This chain joins TRBV6-2 or TRBV6-3 and TRBJ2-7; 7 bases agree with TRBD2. The junction had 7 bases not matched to a gene; V was cut back by 3 bases and J by 5 bases. CDR1 and CDR2 (germline): MNHEY, SVGEGT. The CDR3 is made up of 14 amino acids. The CDR3 sequence is CASSYLNSGNEQYF. The CDR3 DNA is TGTGCCAGCAGTTATCTGAACAGCGGGAACGAGCAGTACTTC.

The rearrangement uses TRBV14 and TRBJ1-3, with unresolved D. The germline V gene encodes CDR1 SGHDN and CDR2 FVKESK. V was cut by 2 bases and J by 2 bases, with 22 bases left in between. The CDR3 consists of 19 residues. The CDR3 bases are TGTGCCAGCAGCCAAATGATATCAGTATTAAACCCGGCTGGAAACACCATATATTTT. This encodes CASSQMISVLNPAGNTIYF.

J is TRBJ1-6 and V is TRBV2; D uncertain. Trimming stripped 6 bases from V and 9 bases from J, with 18 bases between. Germline CDR1 is SNHLY and CDR2 is FYNNEI. This CDR3 contains 15 residues. This CDR3 is CASRTPRSAGSPLHF. The CDR3 bases are TGTGCCAGCAGAACGCCGCGGAGTGCGGGTTCACCCCTCCACTTT.

Only one count was recorded for this clone. The sample carries other DNA sequences with the same CDR3. V usage is TRBV6-5 and J usage is TRBJ1-5; D may be TRBD1 (6 bases). V lost 5 bases, J lost 4 bases, and 9 bases lay in between. The CDR3 totals 13 residues. Germline loops: CDR1 MNHEY, CDR2 SVGAGI. CDR3: CASSPDRNQPQHF. As DNA, the CDR3 is TGTGCCAGCAGTCCCGACAGGAATCAGCCCCAGCATTTT.

The gene calls are TRBV11-3 and TRBJ2-5; D is perhaps TRBD1 (5 bases). The CDR3 spans 15 residues. The V and J ends lost 1 base and 4 bases respectively, with 13 bases between them. CDR1 SGHNT and CDR2 YENEEA come from the germline V gene. The CDR3 reads CASSLGAQGRETQYF. CDR3 coding DNA: TGTGCCAGCAGCTTAGGAGCGCAGGGCAGAGAGACCCAGTACTTC.